The sequence of this TCR beta chain was determined in a study of blood T cells in healthy people across ages. The authors isolated at least 6.5 million PBMCs per sample. A second about 6 to 12 cycle PCR used barcoded and J-beta primers. TCRdb re-derived calls from the 5' RACE reads in MiXCR, one entry per CDR3 protein. The sample comprises 910,000 or so distinct CDR3 sequences, roughly half of which are singletons, and about 21% rests with the top ten. The sequenced sample consisted of blood. The sequence was collected from an older woman in good health.

CDR3 sequence: CASSPLRINEQYF. Here the CDR3 DNA reads TGCGCCAGCAGCCCTTTAAGAATTAACGAGCAGTACTTC. This rearrangement joins TRBV5-1 to TRBJ2-7, with unresolved D. The germline CDR1 and CDR2 sequences are SGHRS and YFSETQ. V gave up 4 bases and J gave up 5 bases, with 13 bases separating them. This CDR3 has 13 residues.